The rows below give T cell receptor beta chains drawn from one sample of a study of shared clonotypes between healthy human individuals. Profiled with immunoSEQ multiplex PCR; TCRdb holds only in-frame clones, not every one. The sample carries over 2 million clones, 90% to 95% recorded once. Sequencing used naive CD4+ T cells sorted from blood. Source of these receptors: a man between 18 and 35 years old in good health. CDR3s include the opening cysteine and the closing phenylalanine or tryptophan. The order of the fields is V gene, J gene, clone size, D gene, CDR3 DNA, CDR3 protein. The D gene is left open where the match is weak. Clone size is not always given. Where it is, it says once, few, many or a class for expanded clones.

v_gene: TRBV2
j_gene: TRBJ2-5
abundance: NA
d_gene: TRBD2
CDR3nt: TGTGCCAGCAGTGGGGAACTAGCGGGGGCCCAAGAGACCCAGTACTTC
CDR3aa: CASSGELAGAQETQYF

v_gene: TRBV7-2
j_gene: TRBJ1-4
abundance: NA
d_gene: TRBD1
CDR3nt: TGTGCCAGCAGCTTTCAGGGGGTTAATGAAAAACTGTTTTTT
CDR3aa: CASSFQGVNEKLFF

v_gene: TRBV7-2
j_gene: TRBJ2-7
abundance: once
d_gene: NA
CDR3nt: TGTGCCAGCAGCTTGGGGCCCAGCGGGCTCTCCTACGAGCAGTACTTC
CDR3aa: CASSLGPSGLSYEQYF

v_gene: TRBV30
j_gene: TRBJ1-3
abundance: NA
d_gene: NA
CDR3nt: TGTGCCTGGAGTGTACAGGGTTCGGCTGGAAACACCATATATTTT
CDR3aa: CAWSVQGSAGNTIYF

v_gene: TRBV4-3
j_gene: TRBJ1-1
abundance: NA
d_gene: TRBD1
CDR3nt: TGCGCCAGCAGCCGTCATTCAGGGGGGACAGACACTGAAGCTTTCTTT
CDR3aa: CASSRHSGGTDTEAFF

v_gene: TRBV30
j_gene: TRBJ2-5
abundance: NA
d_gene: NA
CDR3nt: TGTGCCTGGAGCCTCCCCCGGGGATACCAAGAGACCCAGTACTTC
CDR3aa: CAWSLPRGYQETQYF

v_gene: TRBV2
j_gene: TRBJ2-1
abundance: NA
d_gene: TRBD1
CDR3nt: TGTGCCAGCAGTACCGACAGGGGTTCCTACAATGAGCAGTTCTTC
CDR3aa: CASSTDRGSYNEQFF

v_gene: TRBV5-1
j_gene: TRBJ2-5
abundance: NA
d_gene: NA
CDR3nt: TGCGCCAGCAGCTTGGGGGGTCAGCTCCAAGAGACCCAGTACTTC
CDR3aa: CASSLGGQLQETQYF

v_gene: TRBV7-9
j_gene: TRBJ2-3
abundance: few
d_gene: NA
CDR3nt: TGTGCCAGCAGCCAGACAGATACGCAGTATTTT
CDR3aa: CASSQTDTQYF

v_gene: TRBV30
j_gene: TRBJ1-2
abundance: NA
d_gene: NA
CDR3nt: TGTGCCTGGAGGGAACAGGGTCTGCAAGGCTACACCTTC
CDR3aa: CAWREQGLQGYTF

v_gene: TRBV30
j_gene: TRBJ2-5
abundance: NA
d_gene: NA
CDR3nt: TGTGCCTGGAGTTTTGGGGGGAGCGAGACCCAGTACTTC
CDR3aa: CAWSFGGSETQYF

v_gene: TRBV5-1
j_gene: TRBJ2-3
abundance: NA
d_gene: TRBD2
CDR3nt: TGCGCCAGCAGCCTTCTTGTCGGACTAGCGGGGACGGATAGCACAGATACGCAGTATTTT
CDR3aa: CASSLLVGLAGTDSTDTQYF

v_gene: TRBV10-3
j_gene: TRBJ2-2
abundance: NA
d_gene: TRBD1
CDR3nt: TGTGCCATCAGCCGACAGGGGGGCACCGGGGAGCTGTTTTTT
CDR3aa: CAISRQGGTGELFF

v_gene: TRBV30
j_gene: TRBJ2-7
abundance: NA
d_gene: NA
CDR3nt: TGTGCCTGGAGGGGGACGGTCCTCAGAGACGGTCGCGAGCAGTACTTC
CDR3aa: CAWRGTVLRDGREQYF

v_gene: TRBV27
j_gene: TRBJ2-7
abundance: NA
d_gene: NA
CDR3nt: TGTGCCAGCAGTCGCAACCCGGGACAAATGTCCTACGAGCAGTACTTC
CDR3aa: CASSRNPGQMSYEQYF

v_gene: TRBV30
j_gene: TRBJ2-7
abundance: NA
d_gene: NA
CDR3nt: TGTGCCTGGAAGAAAGGCGTAGCCTACGAGCAGTACTTC
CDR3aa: CAWKKGVAYEQYF

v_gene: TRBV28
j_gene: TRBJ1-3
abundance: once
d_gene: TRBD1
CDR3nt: TGTGCCAGCAGTCTCGGACAGGGACGTGGAAACACCATATATTTT
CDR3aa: CASSLGQGRGNTIYF

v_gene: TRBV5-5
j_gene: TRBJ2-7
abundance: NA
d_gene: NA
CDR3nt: TGTGCCAGCAGCCAGCCAGGATCTTACGAGCAGTACTTC
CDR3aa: CASSQPGSYEQYF

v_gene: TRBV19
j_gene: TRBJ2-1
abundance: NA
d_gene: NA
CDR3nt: TGTGCCAGCGCGAAGCCCTCCTACAATGAGCAGTTCTTC
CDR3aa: CASAKPSYNEQFF

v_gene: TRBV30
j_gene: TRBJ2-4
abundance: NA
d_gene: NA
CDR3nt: TGTGCCTGGAGCTTGGACCGTTCTCAAAACATTCAGTACTTC
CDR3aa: CAWSLDRSQNIQYF

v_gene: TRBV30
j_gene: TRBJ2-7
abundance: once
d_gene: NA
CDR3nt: TGTGCCTGGAGTAGCGGTCCCTACGAGCAGTACTTC
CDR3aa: CAWSSGPYEQYF

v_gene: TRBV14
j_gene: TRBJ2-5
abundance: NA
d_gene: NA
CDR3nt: TGTGCCAGCAGCCAAGATAAAGGAGGACTGCTCCAAGAGACCCAGTACTTC
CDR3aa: CASSQDKGGLLQETQYF

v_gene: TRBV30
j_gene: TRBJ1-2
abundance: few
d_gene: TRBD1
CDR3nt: TGTGCCTGGAGCCAGGGACAGGGGTATGGCTACACCTTC
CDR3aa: CAWSQGQGYGYTF

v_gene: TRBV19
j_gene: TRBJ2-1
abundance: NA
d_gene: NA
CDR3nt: TGTGCCAGTAGTATTCAGGCCAGCCTTCCCTACAATGAGCAGTTCTTC
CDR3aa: CASSIQASLPYNEQFF

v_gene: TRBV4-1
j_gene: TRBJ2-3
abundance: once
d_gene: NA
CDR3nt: TGCGCCAGCAGCAAAGAGGTCTCCCCCCCCGATACGCAGTATTTT
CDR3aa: CASSKEVSPPDTQYF

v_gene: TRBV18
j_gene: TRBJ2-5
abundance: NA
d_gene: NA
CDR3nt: TGTGCCAGCTCACCCTTTGACCAAGAGACCCAGTACTTC
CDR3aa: CASSPFDQETQYF

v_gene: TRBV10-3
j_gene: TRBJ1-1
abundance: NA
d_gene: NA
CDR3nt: TGTGCCATCAGTGATGGTCAGAGACAAGCTTTCTTT
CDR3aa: CAISDGQRQAFF

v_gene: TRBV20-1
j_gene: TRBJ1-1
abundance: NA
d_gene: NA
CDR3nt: TGCAGTGCTAGAGATTACACTGAAGCTTTCTTT
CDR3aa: CSARDYTEAFF

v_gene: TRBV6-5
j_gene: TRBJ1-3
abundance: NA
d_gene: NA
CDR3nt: TGTGCCAGCAGTTACAACTCACCGAGCTCTGGAAACACCATATATTTT
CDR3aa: CASSYNSPSSGNTIYF

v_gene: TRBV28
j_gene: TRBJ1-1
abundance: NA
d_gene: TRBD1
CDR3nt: TGTGCCAGCAGCTCCCCGCTCCCGGACAGGGGGCGGGCGAACACTGAAGCTTTCTTT
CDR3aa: CASSSPLPDRGRANTEAFF

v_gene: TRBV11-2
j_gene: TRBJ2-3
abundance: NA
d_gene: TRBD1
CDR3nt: TGTGCCAGCAGCCACGGACAGGGACGGGCAGATACGCAGTATTTT
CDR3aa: CASSHGQGRADTQYF

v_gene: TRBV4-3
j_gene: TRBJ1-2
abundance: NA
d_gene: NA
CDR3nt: TGCGCCAGCAGCAAGGACTCGGATGTGGGCTACACCTTC
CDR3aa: CASSKDSDVGYTF